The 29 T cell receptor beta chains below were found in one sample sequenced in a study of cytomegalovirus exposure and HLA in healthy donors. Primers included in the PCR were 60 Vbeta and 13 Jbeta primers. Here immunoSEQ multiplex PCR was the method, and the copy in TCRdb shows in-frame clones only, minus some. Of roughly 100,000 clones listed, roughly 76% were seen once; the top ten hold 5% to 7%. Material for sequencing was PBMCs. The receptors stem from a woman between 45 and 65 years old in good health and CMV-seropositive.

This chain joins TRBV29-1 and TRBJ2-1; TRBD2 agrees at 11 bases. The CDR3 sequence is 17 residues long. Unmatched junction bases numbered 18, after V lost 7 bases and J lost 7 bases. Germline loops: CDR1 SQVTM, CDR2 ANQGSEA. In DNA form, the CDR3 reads TGCAGCGCCGGGCACAGCGTTTTAGCGGGGGGGCGGAATGAGCAGTTCTTC. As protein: CSAGHSVLAGGRNEQFF.

The CDR3 bases are TGTGCCAGCAGCCCCCGTAAGGACAGGGTAAATTCACCCCTCCACTTT. As protein: CASSPRKDRVNSPLHF. The rearrangement joins TRBV21-1 to TRBJ1-6; whether TRBD1, the table's D call, matches the DNA was not checked. TRBV21-1 is classified as a pseudogene. CDR3 length: 16 amino acids.

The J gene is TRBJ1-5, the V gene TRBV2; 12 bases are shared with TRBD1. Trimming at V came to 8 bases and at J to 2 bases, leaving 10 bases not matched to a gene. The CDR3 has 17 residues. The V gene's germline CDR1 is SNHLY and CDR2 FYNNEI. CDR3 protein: CASGGTGGGWGNQPQHF. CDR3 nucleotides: TGTGCCAGCGGGGGGACAGGGGGCGGGTGGGGCAATCAGCCCCAGCATTTT.

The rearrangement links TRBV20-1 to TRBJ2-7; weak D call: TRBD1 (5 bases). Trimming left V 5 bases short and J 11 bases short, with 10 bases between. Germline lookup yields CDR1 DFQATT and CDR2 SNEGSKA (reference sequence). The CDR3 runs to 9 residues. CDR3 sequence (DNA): TGCAGTGCTGGCGACAGAGAGTACTTC. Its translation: CSAGDREYF.

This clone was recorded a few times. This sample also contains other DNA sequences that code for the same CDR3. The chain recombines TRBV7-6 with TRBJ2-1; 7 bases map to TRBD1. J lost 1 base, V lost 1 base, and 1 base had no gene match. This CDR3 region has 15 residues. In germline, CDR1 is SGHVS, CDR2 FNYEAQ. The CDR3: CASSLETGSYNEQFF. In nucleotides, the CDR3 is TGTGCCAGCAGCTTAGAGACAGGGTCCTACAATGAGCAGTTCTTC.

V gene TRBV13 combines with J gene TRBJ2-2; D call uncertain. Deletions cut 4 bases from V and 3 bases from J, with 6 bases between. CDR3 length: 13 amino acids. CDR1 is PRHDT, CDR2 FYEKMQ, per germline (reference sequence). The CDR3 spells CASSSPYTGELFF. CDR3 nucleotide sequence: TGTGCCAGCAGCTCCCCCTACACCGGGGAGCTGTTTTTT.

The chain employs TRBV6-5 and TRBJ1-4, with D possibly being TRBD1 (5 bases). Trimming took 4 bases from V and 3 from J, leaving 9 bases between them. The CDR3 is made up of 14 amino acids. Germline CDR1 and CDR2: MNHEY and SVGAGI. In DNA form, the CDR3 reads TGTGCCAGCAGTTCCGGGGGACCTAATGAAAAACTGTTTTTT. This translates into CASSSGGPNEKLFF.

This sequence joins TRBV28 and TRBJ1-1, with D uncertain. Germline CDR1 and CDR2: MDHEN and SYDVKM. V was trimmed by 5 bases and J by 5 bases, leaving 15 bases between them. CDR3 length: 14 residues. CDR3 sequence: CASSPVPGRTEAFF. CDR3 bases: TGTGCCAGCAGTCCGGTCCCTGGGAGAACTGAAGCTTTCTTT. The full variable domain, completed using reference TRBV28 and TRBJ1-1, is DVKVTQSSRYLVKRTGEKVFLECVQDMDHENMFWYRQDPGLGLRLIYFSYDVKMKEKGDIPEGYSVSREKKERFSLILESASTNQTSMYLCASSPVPGRTEAFFGQGTRLTVV.

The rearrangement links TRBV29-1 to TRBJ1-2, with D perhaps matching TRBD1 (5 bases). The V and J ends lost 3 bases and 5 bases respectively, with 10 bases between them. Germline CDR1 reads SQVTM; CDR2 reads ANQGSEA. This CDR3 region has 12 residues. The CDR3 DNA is TGCAGCGTTGATAGACAGACTTATGGCTACACCTTC. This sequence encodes CSVDRQTYGYTF. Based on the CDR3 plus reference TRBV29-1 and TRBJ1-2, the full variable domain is SAVISQKPSRDICQRGTSLTIQCQVDSQVTMMFWYRQQPGQSLTLIATANQGSEATYESGFVIDKFPISRPNLTFSTLTVSNMSPEDSSIYLCSVDRQTYGYTFGSGTRLTVV.

CDR3 DNA sequence: TGCGCCAGCAGCTTCGGACTAGCGGGGGGCAGAAACACAGATACGCAGTATTTT. The encoded protein is CASSFGLAGGRNTDTQYF. V gene TRBV5-1 combines with J gene TRBJ2-3, with 14 nucleotides matching TRBD2. CDR3 size: 18 residues. Trimming took 2 bases from V and 2 from J; bases not matched to a gene: 7. Germline V gene data show CDR1 as SGHRS and CDR2 as YFSETQ. Full variable domain (missing parts from reference TRBV5-1 and TRBJ2-3): KAGVTQTPRYLIKTRGQQVTLSCSPISGHRSVSWYQQTPGQGLQFLFEYFSETQRNKGNFPGRFSGRQFSNSRSEMNVSTLELGDSALYLCASSFGLAGGRNTDTQYFGPGTRLTVL.

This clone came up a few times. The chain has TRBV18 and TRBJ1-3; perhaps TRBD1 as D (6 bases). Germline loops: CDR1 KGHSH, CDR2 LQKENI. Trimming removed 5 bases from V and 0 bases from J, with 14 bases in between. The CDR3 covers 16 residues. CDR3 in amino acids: CASSSTGQISGNTIYF. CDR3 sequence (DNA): TGTGCCAGCTCATCGACTGGACAGATCTCTGGAAACACCATATATTTT.

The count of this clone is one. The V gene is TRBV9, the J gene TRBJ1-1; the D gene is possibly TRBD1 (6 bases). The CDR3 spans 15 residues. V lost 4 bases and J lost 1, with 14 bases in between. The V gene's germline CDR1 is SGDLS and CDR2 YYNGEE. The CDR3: CASSFGGAANTEAFF. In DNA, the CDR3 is TGTGCCAGCAGCTTTGGGGGGGCAGCGAACACTGAAGCTTTCTTT.

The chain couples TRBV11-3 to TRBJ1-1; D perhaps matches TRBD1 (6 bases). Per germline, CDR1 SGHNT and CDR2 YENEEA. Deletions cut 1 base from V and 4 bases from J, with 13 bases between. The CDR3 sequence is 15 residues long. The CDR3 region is CASSLVAGASTEAFF. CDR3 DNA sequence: TGTGCCAGCAGCTTAGTGGCGGGGGCTAGCACTGAAGCTTTCTTT.

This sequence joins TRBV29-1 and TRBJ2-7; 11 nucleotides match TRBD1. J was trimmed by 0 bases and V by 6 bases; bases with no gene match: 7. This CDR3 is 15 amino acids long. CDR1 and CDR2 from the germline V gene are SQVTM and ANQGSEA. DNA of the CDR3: TGCAGCGTCCGAGGGGGGACAGGGGGCTCCTACGAGCAGTACTTC. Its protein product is CSVRGGTGGSYEQYF.

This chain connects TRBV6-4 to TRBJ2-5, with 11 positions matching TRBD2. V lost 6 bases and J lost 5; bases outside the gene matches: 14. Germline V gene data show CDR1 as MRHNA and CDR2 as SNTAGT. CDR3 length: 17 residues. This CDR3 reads CASRRGASGGPGETQYF. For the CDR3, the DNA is TGTGCCAGCAGGCGAGGGGCTAGCGGGGGGCCTGGGGAGACCCAGTACTTC.

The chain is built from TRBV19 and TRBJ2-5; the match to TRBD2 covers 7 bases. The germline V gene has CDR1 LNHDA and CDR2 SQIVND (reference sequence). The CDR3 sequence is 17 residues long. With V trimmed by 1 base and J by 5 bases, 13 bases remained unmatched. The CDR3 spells CASSIGGSRLRGETQYF. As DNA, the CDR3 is TGTGCCAGTAGTATAGGTGGCTCCCGGTTGCGGGGGGAGACCCAGTACTTC.

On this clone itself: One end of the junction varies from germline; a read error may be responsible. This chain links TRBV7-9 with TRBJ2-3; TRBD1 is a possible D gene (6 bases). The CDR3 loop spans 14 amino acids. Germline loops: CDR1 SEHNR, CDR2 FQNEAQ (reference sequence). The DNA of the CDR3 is TGTTCCAGCAGCTTAGCCACAGACAGGCCCGTCCAGTATTTT. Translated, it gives CSSSLATDRPVQYF.

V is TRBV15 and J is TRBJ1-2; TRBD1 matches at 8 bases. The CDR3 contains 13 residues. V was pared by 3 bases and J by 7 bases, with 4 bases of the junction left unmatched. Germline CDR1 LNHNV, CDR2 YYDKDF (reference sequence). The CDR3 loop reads CATSRDREGGYTF. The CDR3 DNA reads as TGTGCCACCAGCAGGGACAGGGAGGGTGGCTACACCTTC.

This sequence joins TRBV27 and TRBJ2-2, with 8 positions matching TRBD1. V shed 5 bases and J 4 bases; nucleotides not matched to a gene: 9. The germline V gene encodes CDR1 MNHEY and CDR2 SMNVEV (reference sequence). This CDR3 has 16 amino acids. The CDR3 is CASSHSRGRSTGELFF. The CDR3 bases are TGTGCCAGCAGTCATTCCAGGGGGCGTAGCACCGGGGAGCTGTTTTTT.

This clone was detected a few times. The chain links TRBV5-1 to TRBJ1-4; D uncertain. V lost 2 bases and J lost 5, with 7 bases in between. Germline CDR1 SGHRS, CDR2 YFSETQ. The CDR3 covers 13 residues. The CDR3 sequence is CASSLSGNEKLFF. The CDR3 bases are TGCGCCAGCAGCTTATCGGGGAATGAAAAACTGTTTTTT.

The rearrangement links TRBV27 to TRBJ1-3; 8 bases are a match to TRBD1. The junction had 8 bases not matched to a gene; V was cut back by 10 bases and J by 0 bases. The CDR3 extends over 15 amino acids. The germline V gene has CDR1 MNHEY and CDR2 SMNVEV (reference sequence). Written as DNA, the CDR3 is TGTGCCAACGACGGACAGGGCATCTCTGGAAACACCATATATTTT. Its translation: CANDGQGISGNTIYF.

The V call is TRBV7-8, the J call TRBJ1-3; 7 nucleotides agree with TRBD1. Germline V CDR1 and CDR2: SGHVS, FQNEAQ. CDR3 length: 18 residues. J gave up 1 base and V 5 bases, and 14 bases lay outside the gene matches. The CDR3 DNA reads TGTGCCAGCAGCAAAGGAAGGAGGGGGCTGGTATCTGGAAACACCATATATTTT. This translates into CASSKGRRGLVSGNTIYF.

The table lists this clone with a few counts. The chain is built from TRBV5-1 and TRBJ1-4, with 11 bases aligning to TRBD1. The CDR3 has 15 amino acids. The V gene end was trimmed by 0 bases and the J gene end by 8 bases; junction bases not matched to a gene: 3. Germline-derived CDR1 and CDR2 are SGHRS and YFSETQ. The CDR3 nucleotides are TGCGCCAGCAGCTTGGATGGGGACAGGGGGGAAAAACTGTTTTTT. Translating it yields CASSLDGDRGEKLFF.

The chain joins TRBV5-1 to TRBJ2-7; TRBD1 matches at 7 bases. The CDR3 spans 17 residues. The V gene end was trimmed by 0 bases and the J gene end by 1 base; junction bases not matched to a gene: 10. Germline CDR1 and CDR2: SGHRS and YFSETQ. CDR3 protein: CASSLGPPGQRSYEQYF. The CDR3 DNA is TGCGCCAGCAGCTTGGGGCCCCCGGGACAGCGGTCCTACGAGCAGTACTTC.

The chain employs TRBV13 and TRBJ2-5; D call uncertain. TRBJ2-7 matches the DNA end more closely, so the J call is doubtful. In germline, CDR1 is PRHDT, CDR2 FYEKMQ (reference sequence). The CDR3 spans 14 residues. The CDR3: CASSLGFGSYEQYF. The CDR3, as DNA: TGTGCCAGCAGCTTAGGGTTCGGGTCCTACGAGCAGTACTTC.

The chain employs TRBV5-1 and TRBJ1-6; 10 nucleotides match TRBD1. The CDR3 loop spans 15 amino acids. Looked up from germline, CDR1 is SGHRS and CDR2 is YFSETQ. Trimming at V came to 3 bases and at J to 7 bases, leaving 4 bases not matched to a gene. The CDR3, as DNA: TGCGCCAGCAGCTCCGCGGACAGGGGGAATTCACCCCTCCACTTT. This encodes CASSSADRGNSPLHF.

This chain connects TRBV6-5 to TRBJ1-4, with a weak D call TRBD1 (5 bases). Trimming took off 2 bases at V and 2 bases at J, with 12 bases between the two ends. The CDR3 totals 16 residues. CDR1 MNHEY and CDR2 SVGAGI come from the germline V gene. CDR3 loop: CASSYIRAATNEKLFF. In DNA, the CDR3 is TGTGCCAGCAGTTACATCAGGGCTGCGACTAATGAAAAACTGTTTTTT.

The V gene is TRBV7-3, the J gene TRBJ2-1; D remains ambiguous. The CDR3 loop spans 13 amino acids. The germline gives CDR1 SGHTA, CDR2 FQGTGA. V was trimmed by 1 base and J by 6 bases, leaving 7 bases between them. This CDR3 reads CASSLSRTNEQFF. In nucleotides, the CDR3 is TGTGCCAGCAGCTTAAGCAGAACCAATGAGCAGTTCTTC.

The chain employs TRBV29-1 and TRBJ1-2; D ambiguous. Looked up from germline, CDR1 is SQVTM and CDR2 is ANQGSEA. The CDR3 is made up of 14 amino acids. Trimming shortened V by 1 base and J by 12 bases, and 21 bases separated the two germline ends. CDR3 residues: CSVEVSPLSDRDTF. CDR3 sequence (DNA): TGCAGCGTTGAAGTAAGTCCCCTCTCAGATCGGGACACCTTC.